This T cell receptor beta chain derives from a study of cytomegalovirus exposure and HLA in healthy donors. PCR amplification relied on 60 Vbeta primers (plus 13 Jbeta primers). The protocol was immunoSEQ multiplex PCR, while the TCRdb copy is restricted to in-frame clones and leaves out a portion. The repertoire has some 190,000 clones, over 60% of them found once; the top ten carry about 1.1%. This clone was counted a single time. The V gene end was trimmed by 5 bases and the J gene end by 7 bases; junction bases not matched to a gene: 6. This CDR3 contains 13 residues. Germline loops: CDR1 SQVTM, CDR2 ANQGSEA.

The rearrangement joins TRBV29-1 to TRBJ1-2; 11 bases align to TRBD1. This TCR was sampled from a woman aged 40-49 years in good health and CMV-seronegative. Sequences were obtained from PBMCs. CDR3 bases: TGCAGCGTTAGCAGGGACAGGGGGTCTGGCTACACCTTC. It yields the protein CSVSRDRGSGYTF.